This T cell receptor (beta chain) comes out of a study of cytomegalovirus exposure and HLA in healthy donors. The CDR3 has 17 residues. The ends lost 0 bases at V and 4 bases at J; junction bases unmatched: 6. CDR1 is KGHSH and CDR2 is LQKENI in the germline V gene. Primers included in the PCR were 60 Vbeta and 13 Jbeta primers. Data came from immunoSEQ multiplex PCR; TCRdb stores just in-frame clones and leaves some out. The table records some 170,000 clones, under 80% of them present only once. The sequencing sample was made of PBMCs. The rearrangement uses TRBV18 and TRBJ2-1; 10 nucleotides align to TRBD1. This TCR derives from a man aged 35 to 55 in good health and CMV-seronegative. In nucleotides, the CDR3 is TGTGCCAGCTCACCACCGACAGGGGGCCAGAGTTACAATGAGCAGTTCTTC. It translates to CASSPPTGGQSYNEQFF.